This TCR beta chain was sequenced for a study of OX40 agonist ivuxolimab in advanced cancers. Using immunoSEQ multiplex PCR, the repertoire was profiled, and TCRdb retains in-frame clones only, with some absent. The profile covers tens of thousands of clones, with roughly 89% appearing a single time and around 12% taken by the ten largest. CDR1 and CDR2 (germline): MNHEY, SMNVEV (reference sequence). Unmatched junction bases numbered 6, after V lost 10 bases and J lost 7 bases. The CDR3 is made up of 12 amino acids. The chain combines TRBV27 with TRBJ2-3, with 9 bases matching TRBD2. The input for sequencing was CD4+ or CD8+ T cells sorted from blood, taken in a trial of the OX40 agonist ivuxolimab. This sequence was found in an adult with an advanced solid tumor such as melanoma, head and neck, liver or kidney cancer. The CDR3 sequence is CATSSGRNTQYF. DNA of the CDR3: TGTGCCACCTCGAGCGGGAGGAATACGCAGTATTTT.